This record concerns one TCR beta chain sequence. Its target is unknown. The sequenced target, TCR beta, came from blood CD8+ and CD4+ T cells. This sample was included in a study of CD8 T cells in Susac syndrome. Study-level findings and limits: An acknowledgment was made by the study that its TCR sequencing and HLA analysis involved relatively few individuals. In Susac syndrome, the CD4+ T cell repertoires did not show clonal expansion.

The V segment lost 3 bases and the J segment 5 bases; nucleotides outside the gene matches: 8. This CDR3 comprises 14 residues. Germline V gives CDR1 DFQATT, CDR2 SNEGSKA (reference sequence). Reverse transcription of about 0.5 to 1 ug RNA used random hexamers. It was immunoSEQ multiplex PCR that amplified TCR beta CDR3 across 54 Vbeta and 13 Jbeta. Each CDR3 protein gets one entry after TCRdb re-called the immunoSEQ multiplex PCR reads with MiXCR. This sample has roughly 200,000 distinct CDR3 sequences, with around 94% found just once. This chain joins TRBV20-1 and TRBJ1-1, with TRBD1 matching 8 bases. This clonotype was sampled from a human donor with Susac syndrome. What was sequenced was CD4+ T cells from PBMCs. CDR3 DNA sequence: TGCAGTGCTAGTCCAGGGGGCGCGAGGACTGAAGCTTTCTTT. It is translated as CSASPGGARTEAFF.